Listed below are T cell receptor beta chains from one sample, sequenced in a study of cytomegalovirus exposure and HLA in healthy donors. Method: immunoSEQ multiplex PCR; TCRdb's copy keeps in-frame clones and lacks some. The sample has 150,000 to 200,000 clones, around 80% seen once. Sequencing was done on a sample of PBMCs. These receptors were obtained from a woman aged 40 to 49 in good health and CMV-seronegative. Each CDR3 is given with its conserved first and last residue. A D gene is named only where the DNA matches it firmly. Only part of the rows carry a size: once, few, many, or a class if the clone is expanded.

clone_size	v_call	j_call	d_call	cdr3_aa	cdr3_nt
few	TRBV7-2	TRBJ2-7	NA	CASSLGGGSQYF	TGTGCCAGCAGCTTGGGAGGGGGGTCACAGTACTTC
NA	TRBV9	TRBJ2-7	NA	CASSVSQGPYEQYF	TGTGCCAGCAGCGTAAGTCAGGGGCCCTACGAGCAGTACTTC
NA	TRBV7-6	TRBJ1-6	NA	CASSPTVNNSPLHF	TGTGCCAGCAGCCCGACAGTTAATAATTCACCCCTCCACTTT
NA	TRBV11-3	TRBJ2-2	NA	CASSFTSTGELFF	TGTGCCAGCAGCTTCACGAGCACCGGGGAGCTGTTTTTT
NA	TRBV15	TRBJ2-7	NA	CATSPPGNRATYEQYF	TGTGCCACCAGCCCCCCAGGGAACAGGGCCACCTACGAGCAGTACTTC
NA	TRBV5-6	TRBJ1-4	TRBD1	CASRKTGDNEKLFF	TGTGCCAGCAGAAAGACAGGGGATAATGAAAAACTGTTTTTT
NA	TRBV27	TRBJ2-7	TRBD1	CASRAYGQGVPSYEQYF	TGTGCCAGCAGAGCGTACGGTCAGGGGGTCCCCTCCTACGAGCAGTACTTC
NA	TRBV11-2	TRBJ2-1	NA	CASSLIFRRNEQFF	TGTGCCAGCAGCTTAATCTTTCGTCGCAATGAGCAGTTCTTC
NA	TRBV14	TRBJ2-3	NA	CASSQRNGDTQYF	TGTGCCAGCAGCCAGCGGAATGGGGATACGCAGTATTTT
few	TRBV18	TRBJ2-2	NA	CASSPTASNTGELFF	TGTGCCAGCTCACCAACAGCCTCGAACACCGGGGAGCTGTTTTTT
NA	TRBV21-1	TRBJ2-1	NA	CASLYDGTWTFF	TGTGCCAGCCTTTACGACGGGACATGGACGTTCTTC
NA	TRBV28	TRBJ2-7	NA	CASSAGGMGSSYEQYF	TGTGCCAGCAGCGCAGGGGGGATGGGCAGCTCCTACGAGCAGTACTTC
NA	TRBV6-1	TRBJ2-1	TRBD1	CASSETGVVNEQFF	TGTGCCAGCAGTGAGACAGGGGTGGTCAATGAGCAGTTCTTC
NA	TRBV28	TRBJ2-2	TRBD1	CASFGQGRNGELFF	TGTGCCAGCTTTGGACAGGGACGGAACGGGGAGCTGTTTTTT
few	TRBV27	TRBJ2-1	TRBD2	CASSPGTSGSYNEQFF	TGTGCCAGCAGTCCAGGGACTAGCGGATCCTACAATGAGCAGTTCTTC
NA	TRBV5-1	TRBJ1-1	TRBD1	CASSPGQGRTEAFF	TGCGCCAGCAGCCCTGGACAGGGTAGGACTGAAGCTTTCTTT
NA	TRBV11-2	TRBJ1-2	NA	CASSLIAAAYGYTF	TGTGCCAGCAGCTTAATCGCGGCAGCCTATGGCTACACCTTC
NA	TRBV4-1	TRBJ2-3	NA	CASGVGTQYF	TGCGCCAGCGGAGTAGGTACGCAGTATTTT
NA	TRBV21-1	TRBJ2-3	NA	CASLSHTQYF	TGTGCCAGCTTGAGCCATACGCAGTATTTT
NA	TRBV30	TRBJ1-1	NA	CAWTRGGHGNTEAFF	TGTGCCTGGACCCGGGGGGGACATGGGAACACTGAAGCTTTCTTT
once	TRBV6-4	TRBJ2-3	TRBD2	CASSDGEGADTQYF	TGTGCCAGCAGTGACGGGGAGGGAGCAGATACGCAGTATTTT
NA	TRBV5-6	TRBJ2-7	NA	CASSLVATEQYF	TGTGCCAGCAGCTTGGTGGCAACCGAGCAGTACTTC
NA	TRBV7-9	TRBJ1-2	NA	CSSSLDGGLSFYGYTF	TGTTCCAGCAGCTTAGACGGGGGACTGAGCTTCTATGGCTACACCTTC
few	TRBV28	TRBJ2-2	NA	CASSKRLANTGELFF	TGTGCCAGCAGTAAGCGACTAGCGAACACCGGGGAGCTGTTTTTT
NA	TRBV5-3	TRBJ2-7	TRBD1	CARRPGQGRFEQYF	TGTGCCAGAAGACCGGGACAGGGGAGGTTCGAGCAGTACTTC
NA	TRBV30	TRBJ2-2	NA	CASGGEGTGELFF	TGTGCGAGTGGGGGCGAGGGCACCGGGGAGCTGTTTTTT
NA	TRBV18	TRBJ2-5	TRBD2	CASSERGGDETQYF	TGTGCCAGCTCAGAGCGGGGGGGCGACGAGACCCAGTACTTC